Listed here are 9 T cell receptor beta chains from one sample, sequenced in a study of T cell repertoires in cytomegalovirus infection. TCRdb ran MiXCR on the reads and lists one entry per CDR3 protein. The table has some 200,000 distinct CDR3 sequences, 15% to 20% seen once; the top ten hold roughly 2.9%. Sequencing input: PBMCs. Source of these receptors: a human donor in good health (CMV status not recorded). Some clones in this sample may be carry-over from other donors' samples.

The chain couples TRBV28 to TRBJ2-1; D ambiguous. This CDR3 has 14 amino acids. The V gene's germline CDR1 is MDHEN and CDR2 SYDVKM. V gave up 7 bases and J gave up 3 bases, with 13 bases separating them. The CDR3: CASNEATGYNEQFF. DNA for the CDR3: TGTGCCAGCAACGAAGCGACCGGCTACAATGAGCAGTTCTTC.

This clonotype occurred once. The gene calls are TRBV6-6 and TRBJ2-7; TRBD2 agrees at 9 bases. The CDR3 has 14 amino acids. The germline V gene encodes CDR1 MNHNY and CDR2 SVGAGI (reference sequence). V gave up 10 bases and J gave up 0 bases; unmatched junction bases: 7. This chain's CDR3 is CATSEAGGSYEQYF. In nucleotides, the CDR3 is TGTGCCACCTCGGAAGCGGGGGGCTCCTACGAGCAGTACTTC.

The J gene is TRBJ2-2, the V gene TRBV19; a possible D gene is TRBD2 (5 bases). The CDR3 has 15 amino acids. CDR1 and CDR2 from the germline V gene are LNHDA and SQIVND (reference sequence). With 4 bases removed from V and 1 base from J, the gap between germline ends came to 10 bases. CDR3 DNA sequence: TGTGCCAGTAGTAACGGGGTAGGGAACACCGGGGAGCTGTTTTTT. The encoded protein is CASSNGVGNTGELFF. Full variable domain (outside the CDR3, taken from reference TRBV19 and TRBJ2-2): DGGITQSPKYLFRKEGQNVTLSCEQNLNHDAMYWYRQDPGQGLRLIYYSQIVNDFQKGDIAEGYSVSREKKESFPLTVTSAQKNPTAFYLCASSNGVGNTGELFFGEGSRLTVL.

V gene TRBV6-6 combines with J gene TRBJ1-1; D uncertain. Trimming stripped 10 bases from V and 6 bases from J, with 12 bases between. Germline values: CDR1 MNHNY, CDR2 SVGAGI (reference sequence). The CDR3 sequence is 11 residues long. For the CDR3, the DNA is TGTGCCACCCTGCGACAAGCTGAAGCTTTCTTT. Translating it yields CATLRQAEAFF.

This clonotype has just a few counts. J is TRBJ2-1 and V is TRBV20-1; 14 nucleotides match TRBD2. The germline V gene has CDR1 DFQATT and CDR2 SNEGSKA (reference sequence). The CDR3 is 14 residues long. V shed 4 bases and J 8 bases; nucleotides not matched to a gene: 4. The CDR3 region has the DNA TGCAGTGCTACAGGGACTAGCGGGAGCTATGAGCAGTTCTTC. Amino acid sequence: CSATGTSGSYEQFF.

This clonotype has a handful of counts. This chain uses TRBV7-2 with TRBJ1-5; D gene unclear. Germline CDR1 SGHTA, CDR2 FQGNSA. V was trimmed by 4 bases and J by 8 bases, leaving 9 bases between them. There are 12 residues in the CDR3. The CDR3 DNA follows: TGTGCCAGCAGCTCGATCGGCGAGCCCCAGCATTTT. It encodes CASSSIGEPQHF.

This clonotype was picked up many times. The chain recombines TRBV29-1 with TRBJ2-1; 7 nucleotides align to TRBD2. Per germline, CDR1 SQVTM and CDR2 ANQGSEA. V trimming: 6 bases; J trimming: 7 bases; junction bases outside the gene matches: 6. The CDR3 covers 12 residues. CDR3 bases: TGCAGCGTGGAGGTTAGCGGGAATGAGCAGTTCTTC. Translation: CSVEVSGNEQFF.

The rearrangement uses TRBV2 and TRBJ2-7; possibly TRBD1 for D (5 bases). Germline loops: CDR1 SNHLY, CDR2 FYNNEI. Trimming cost V 4 bases and J 5 bases, with 12 bases left between them. This CDR3 region has 13 residues. CDR3 sequence reads: CASSARQGNEQYF. The CDR3 DNA is TGTGCCAGCAGTGCCCGGCAGGGAAACGAGCAGTACTTC.

This clonotype was detected a few times. The chain links TRBV5-5 to TRBJ1-2; D is uncertain. The CDR3 has 14 amino acids. Trimming stripped 1 base from V and 3 bases from J, with 10 bases between. Per the germline V gene, CDR1 is SGHKS and CDR2 is YYEKEE (reference sequence). The CDR3 bases are TGTGCCAGCAGCTTGCCCACCGTGGACTATGGCTACACCTTC. Translating gives CASSLPTVDYGYTF.